This record covers a single T cell receptor (beta chain). As yet, its antigen is unknown. This entry belongs to a study of T-cell reconstitution after alpha-beta-depleted transplantation in children. Overall study results and limits: The high TCRbeta diversity at day 60 in some patients came from surviving recipient T cells and thymic progenitors. It was newly produced T cells that mostly accounted for T-cell counts and diversity one year after transplant. Several hundred rapidly expanded clones from non-depleted graft cells reportedly supplied alpha-beta T cells about two months post-transplant.

Researchers prepared the TCRbeta library using unique molecular identifiers, the study reports. TCRdb re-called the PCR reads through MiXCR, storing one row per CDR3 protein. The table lists approximately 650,000 distinct CDR3 sequences, under 15% of them singletons, with approximately 0.8% in the top ten. V was cut by 1 base and J by 5 bases, with 12 bases left in between. This CDR3 has 14 amino acids. The V gene's germline CDR1 is SGHRS and CDR2 YFSETQ. This receptor was obtained from a girl aged 2 to 10 with congenital amegakaryocytic thrombocytopenia, due to receive a stem cell transplant. The genes are TRBV5-1 and TRBJ2-5; D possibly corresponds to TRBD2 (6 bases). The specimen was PBMCs, collected before TCRalphabeta/CD19-depleted stem cell transplant. In DNA form, the CDR3 reads TGCGCCAGCAGCTTGATTACTAGCACGGAGACCCAGTACTTC. Translation: CASSLITSTETQYF.